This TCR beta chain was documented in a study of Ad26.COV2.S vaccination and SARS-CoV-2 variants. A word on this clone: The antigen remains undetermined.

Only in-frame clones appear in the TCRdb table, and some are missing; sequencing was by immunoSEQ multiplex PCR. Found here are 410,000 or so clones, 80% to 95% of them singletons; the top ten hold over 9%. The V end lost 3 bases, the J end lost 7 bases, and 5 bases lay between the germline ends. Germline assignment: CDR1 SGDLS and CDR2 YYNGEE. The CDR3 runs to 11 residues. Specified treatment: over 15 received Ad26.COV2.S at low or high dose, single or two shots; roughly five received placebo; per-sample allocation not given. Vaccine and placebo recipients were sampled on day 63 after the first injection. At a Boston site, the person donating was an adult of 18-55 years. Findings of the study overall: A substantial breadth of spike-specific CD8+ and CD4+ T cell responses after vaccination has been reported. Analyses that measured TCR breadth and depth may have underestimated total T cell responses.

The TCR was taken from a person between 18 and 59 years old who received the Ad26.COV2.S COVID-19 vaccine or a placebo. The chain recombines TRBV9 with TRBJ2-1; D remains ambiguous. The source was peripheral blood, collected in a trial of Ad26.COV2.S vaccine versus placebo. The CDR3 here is CASSGRNEQFF. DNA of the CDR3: TGTGCCAGCAGCGGGCGAAATGAGCAGTTCTTC.